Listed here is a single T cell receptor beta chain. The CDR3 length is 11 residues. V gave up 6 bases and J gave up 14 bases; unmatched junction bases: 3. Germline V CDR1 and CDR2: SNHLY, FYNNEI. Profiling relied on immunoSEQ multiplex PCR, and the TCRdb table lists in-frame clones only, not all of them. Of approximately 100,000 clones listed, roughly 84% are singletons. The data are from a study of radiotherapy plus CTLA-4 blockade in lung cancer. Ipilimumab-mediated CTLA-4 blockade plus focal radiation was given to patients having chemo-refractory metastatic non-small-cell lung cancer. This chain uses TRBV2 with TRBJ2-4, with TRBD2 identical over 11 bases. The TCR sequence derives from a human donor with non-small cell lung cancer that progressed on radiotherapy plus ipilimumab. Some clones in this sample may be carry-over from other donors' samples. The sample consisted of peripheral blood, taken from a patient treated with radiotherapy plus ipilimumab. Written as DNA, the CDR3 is TGTGCCAGCAGGGAGGGACTAGCGGAGTACTTC. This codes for CASREGLAEYF.